This TCR beta chain was found in a study of blood T cell repertoires in COVID-19. Study information: Samples representing acute and convalescent COVID-19 were sourced from the United States, Italy and Spain. Nucleic acid was either cDNA or gDNA, and it came from T cells, B-cell-depleted T cells, or PBMCs.

In the original analysis: Reference gene primer amplification gave nucleated cell count estimates. Here immunoSEQ multiplex PCR was the method, and the copy in TCRdb shows in-frame clones only, minus some. The DNA was the basis for D and trimming; V, J and clone size are from that table. Of roughly 110,000 clones listed, approximately 90% are singletons. The table lists this clone with a count of one. The length of the CDR3 is 16 residues. Trimming removed 1 base from V and 8 bases from J, with 18 bases in between. The V gene's germline CDR1 is LGHNT and CDR2 FRNRAP. The sequence derives from a woman in her 70s who had recovered from COVID-19. The chain couples TRBV12-5 to TRBJ2-1, with D possibly TRBD1 on 6 matching bases. The sample consisted of peripheral blood. The DNA for the CDR3 is TGTGCTAGTGGTTTGGCACTCGGGACACCAAGGGATGAGCAGTTCTTC. Amino acid sequence: CASGLALGTPRDEQFF.